This T cell receptor (beta chain) was sequenced in a study of T cells in localized non-small cell lung cancer (dated by TCRdb to the early 2020s). For context, the study as a whole: T cell repertoires of 236 early-stage NSCLC patients were analyzed, with tumors being compared against uninvolved tumor-adjacent lungs. The mean age of the NSCLC patients was about 62 years, with 120 to 150 men and 85 to 110 women. The cohort consisted of 236 treatment-naive NSCLC patients whose localized lung tumors had been resected.

What the study reported, not specific to this receptor: Longer overall survival was associated with higher T cell density in blood, whereas shorter survival was associated with higher clonality in adjacent lung. Because the study design was exploratory, TCR variables were selected using unadjusted p-values without false-discovery rate correction. A median of about 61 of the top 100 tumor clones turned up in the paired uninvolved adjacent lung, and about 28 of those clones also ranked among the top 100 of that same adjacent lung. Uninvolved tumor-adjacent lung showed the highest T cell clonality, higher than tumor, which suggests more focused antigenic responses in the uninvolved tumor-adjacent lung. Because multi-region tumor sequencing was not done, intratumor heterogeneity could not be ruled out.

Comment on this clone: What antigen it recognizes has not been identified. Within one base of it there is no much larger clone, and no base qualities were kept.

The immunoSEQ Assay was used to sequence TCR beta CDR3 regions from DNA. In the paper's pipeline: To compute T cell density, TCR beta template counts were normalized to usable DNA, which was estimated by amplifying housekeeping genes. Using the preseqR package, richness was estimated by extrapolating to 120,000 templates for tissue samples and 400,000 templates for PBMC samples. Clonality was calculated as one minus Pielou's evenness. To identify tissue-enriched TCRs, differential abundance testing was run on productive amino-acid clonotypes with a minimum total count of 5 and an alpha of 0.1. The Jaccard Index and the Morisita Overlap Index were used to measure how much the repertoires overlapped between compartments. GLIPH grouped TCR beta CDR3s together with public tetramer-defined viral CDR3s, and a viral motif had to include at least three viral sequences and also show V-gene enrichment. TCRdb provides this immuneACCESS table in a form limited to in-frame rearrangements. Some clones are lacking; in checked studies, under half of them reflect an unresolved V gene, and why the rest are absent is not known. That table is the source of V, J and clone size, and D and trimming were worked out from the DNA. This sample gives about 33,000 clones in total; around 90% of them show up just once. Roughly 4.2% of the sample belongs to the ten largest clones.

For CDR1 and CDR2, the germline V gene (reference sequence) lists MNHNY and SVGAGI. At the junction V is shortened by 8 bases and J by 5 bases, with 16 bases in between. The CDR3 numbers 14 residues from cysteine through phenylalanine. Kept here is only the CDR3 DNA, which spans 42 bases and is read in frame from base 1. At diagnosis, peripheral blood, uninvolved tumor-adjacent lung and tumor were collected and were preserved as a mix of fresh-frozen and FFPE material. For TCR repertoire profiling, the blood samples were analyzed as peripheral blood mononuclear cells. Specimen: peripheral blood, collected before any cancer treatment. This sequence uses TRBV6-6 and TRBJ2-1; the D gene cannot be named for sure. This receptor was taken from a man aged 35 to 69 with stage I lung adenocarcinoma. This receptor carries the CDR3 CASWSGPWDNEQFF. The DNA sequence is as follows: TGTGCCAGCTGGTCCGGGCCCTGGGACAATGAGCAGTTCTTC.